Included here is one T cell receptor (beta chain) sequence, with context. No antigen is known for it. Trimming shortened V by 6 bases and J by 2 bases, and 13 bases separated the two germline ends. The CDR3 sequence is 14 residues long. Germline V lookup: CDR1 MDHEN, CDR2 SYDVKM. The entry originates in a study of T cell responses to AZD1222 COVID-19 vaccine. Study-wide results and limits: Among the donors, most were white British and more were female, and clonal diversity was possibly underestimated. Close to half of spike-specific TCRs reportedly recognize unmutated variant regions. The span of vaccine-associated CD4 TCRs extended across spike, with dominance at 160-218 and 743-854.

Libraries were prepared by immunoSEQ multiplex PCR; TCRdb keeps only in-frame clonotypes and omits some of them. The table lists over 120,000 clones, 80% to 95% of them singletons, with about 3.5% in the top ten. This specimen was peripheral blood, taken 28 days after the second AZD1222 dose. This sequence joins TRBV28 and TRBJ1-2; possible D gene TRBD1, 5 bases. The source is an adult who received the AZD1222 COVID-19 vaccine. CDR3 DNA sequence: TGTGCCAGCAGCACGGGACCGCAGAACTATGGCTACACCTTC. Translating it yields CASSTGPQNYGYTF.